Shown below are 32 T cell receptor beta chains from a single sample sequenced in a study of blood T cell repertoires in COVID-19. Data came from immunoSEQ multiplex PCR; TCRdb stores just in-frame clones and leaves some out. Of over 150,000 clones listed, 80% to 90% are singletons. Sample: peripheral blood. The receptor set was obtained from a woman of 80 years or more with acute or convalescent COVID-19.

This clone was seen a single time. The chain recombines TRBV14 with TRBJ2-3; TRBD2 might be the D (6 bases). V lost 0 bases and J lost 1, with 14 bases in between. The germline gives CDR1 SGHDN, CDR2 FVKESK. The CDR3 totals 17 residues. The CDR3 spells CASSQDYRDSGTDTQYF. The CDR3 coding sequence is TGTGCCAGCAGCCAAGATTACCGGGACTCCGGCACAGATACGCAGTATTTT.

The gene calls are TRBV24-1 and TRBJ2-2; D remains ambiguous. The CDR3 loop spans 14 amino acids. V lost 4 bases and J 1 base, leaving 6 bases between the germline ends. Germline CDR1 KGHDR, CDR2 SFDVKD. The CDR3 nucleotides read TGTGCCACCAGTGACCCTCGGAACACCGGGGAGCTGTTTTTT. Its translation is CATSDPRNTGELFF.

The chain combines TRBV7-9 with TRBJ2-3, with TRBD1 matching over 12 bases. Germline V lookup: CDR1 SEHNR, CDR2 FQNEAQ (reference sequence). V gave up 2 bases and J gave up 3 bases; unmatched junction bases: 9. The CDR3 loop spans 18 amino acids. The CDR3 loop reads CASSLPTGTGGATDTQYF. The CDR3 DNA reads TGTGCCAGCAGCTTACCGACCGGGACAGGGGGCGCAACAGATACGCAGTATTTT.

This sequence joins TRBV30 and TRBJ1-4, with 10 bases identical to TRBD1. The CDR3 is made up of 14 amino acids. Germline CDR1 GTSNPN, CDR2 SVGIG (reference sequence). J lost 7 bases, V lost 5 bases, and 7 bases had no gene match. The CDR3 spells CAWGQGESGEKLFF. The CDR3 coding sequence is TGTGCCTGGGGACAGGGGGAGTCGGGTGAAAAACTGTTTTTT.

This clone was seen a single time. The chain carries TRBV5-1 and TRBJ2-7, with 10 bases fitting TRBD1. V shed 3 bases and J 2 bases; nucleotides not matched to a gene: 2. The germline CDR1 and CDR2 sequences are SGHRS and YFSETQ. CDR3 size: 14 residues. CDR3 nucleotides: TGCGCCAGCAGCTCCGGGACAGGGGCCTACGAGCAGTACTTC. It yields the protein CASSSGTGAYEQYF.

This chain joins TRBV6-2 or TRBV6-3 and TRBJ2-3, with TRBD2 as a possible D gene (5 bases). Germline values: CDR1 MNHEY, CDR2 SVGEGT. This CDR3 contains 15 residues. Trimming took off 5 bases at V and 2 bases at J, with 14 bases between the two ends. The CDR3 region is CASSNGLPPTDTQYF. The CDR3 DNA is TGTGCCAGCAGTAACGGACTTCCCCCCACAGATACGCAGTATTTT.

The V call is TRBV5-1, the J call TRBJ2-5; TRBD1 matches at 7 bases. This CDR3 is 13 amino acids long. The trim removed 4 bases at V and 1 base at J, leaving 1 base unmatched. Germline CDR1 is SGHRS and CDR2 is YFSETQ. CDR3 in amino acids: CASSGDSQETQYF. The CDR3 DNA follows: TGCGCCAGCAGCGGGGACAGCCAAGAGACCCAGTACTTC.

The chain carries TRBV7-3 and TRBJ2-1, with no clear D. The ends were cut back, 0 bases at V and 7 bases at J, with 7 bases in the middle. The CDR3 covers 13 residues. Germline V lookup: CDR1 SGHTA, CDR2 FQGTGA. This CDR3 reads CASSLTTENEQFF. The CDR3 bases are TGTGCCAGCAGCTTAACGACTGAGAATGAGCAGTTCTTC. The variable domain in full, with the rest retrieved from reference TRBV7-3 and TRBJ2-1, is GAGVSQTPSNKVTEKGKYVELRCDPISGHTALYWYRQSLGQGPEFLIYFQGTGAADDSGLPNDRFFAVRPEGSVSTLKIQRTERGDSAVYLCASSLTTENEQFFGPGTRLTVL.

The chain is built from TRBV7-8 and TRBJ2-7; 7 nucleotides match TRBD1. With 5 bases clipped from V and 1 base from J, the junction kept 14 bases outside the gene matches. Looked up from germline, CDR1 is SGHVS and CDR2 is FQNEAQ. This CDR3 is 17 amino acids long. Here the CDR3 reads CASSLNSGTAASYEQYF. The CDR3 DNA follows: TGTGCCAGCAGCCTAAACTCCGGGACAGCTGCTTCCTACGAGCAGTACTTC. The variable domain in full, with the rest retrieved from reference TRBV7-8 and TRBJ2-7, is GAGVSQSPRYKVAKRGQDVALRCDPISGHVSLFWYQQALGQGPEFLTYFQNEAQLDKSGLPSDRFFAERPEGSVSTLKIQRTQQEDSAVYLCASSLNSGTAASYEQYFGPGTRLTVT.

The CDR3 loop is CASSSGQMALHF. In DNA form, the CDR3 reads TGTGCCAGCAGTTCCGGACAAATGGCCCTCCACTTT. The chain combines TRBV28 with TRBJ1-6; D possibly corresponds to TRBD1 (5 bases). V lost 4 bases to trimming and J lost 14 bases, with 12 bases between them. This CDR3 comprises 12 residues. Germline loops: CDR1 MDHEN, CDR2 SYDVKM. Based on the CDR3 plus reference TRBV28 and TRBJ1-6, the full variable domain is DVKVTQSSRYLVKRTGEKVFLECVQDMDHENMFWYRQDPGLGLRLIYFSYDVKMKEKGDIPEGYSVSREKKERFSLILESASTNQTSMYLCASSSGQMALHFGNGTRLTVT.

This sequence joins TRBV2 and TRBJ2-7; 11 bases match TRBD2. The last part of the DNA fits TRBJ2-1 better; the J call may be wrong. In germline, CDR1 is SNHLY, CDR2 FYNNEI. The CDR3 runs to 16 residues. DNA for the CDR3: TGTGCCAGCAGTGAAGGACTAGCGGGGCCTTACAATGAGCAGTTCTTC. The encoded protein is CASSEGLAGPYNEQFF.

V and J are TRBV6-2 or TRBV6-3 and TRBJ2-7; 8 positions match TRBD1. V lost 2 bases, J lost 2 bases, and 2 bases stayed unmatched. This CDR3 is built from 14 residues. In germline, CDR1 is MNHEY, CDR2 SVGEGT. The CDR3 nucleotides read TGTGCCAGCAGTTACGTGGACAGGGCCTACGAGCAGTACTTC. It yields the protein CASSYVDRAYEQYF.

The genes are TRBV6-5 and TRBJ2-5; maybe TRBD2 (5 bases). In germline, CDR1 is MNHEY, CDR2 SVGAGI. V was clipped by 7 bases and J by 5 bases, with 17 bases between them. The CDR3 has 14 amino acids. CDR3 DNA sequence: TGTGCCAGCACGGACTTCAGCGCCCTTGAGACCCAGTACTTC. Translating it yields CASTDFSALETQYF.

This chain uses TRBV7-2 with TRBJ2-7, with TRBD2 as a possible D gene (5 bases). The CDR3 consists of 15 residues. V lost 5 bases to trimming and J lost 2 bases, with 16 bases between them. Germline V gene lookup returns CDR1 SGHTA and CDR2 FQGNSA. The CDR3 spells CASSPDLRGTYEQYF. In nucleotides, the CDR3 is TGTGCCAGCAGCCCGGATTTGAGAGGGACCTACGAGCAGTACTTC.

This rearrangement joins TRBV18 to TRBJ2-5; 9 bases are a match to TRBD1. The germline CDR1 and CDR2 sequences are KGHSH and LQKENI. The V segment lost 2 bases and the J segment 5 bases; nucleotides outside the gene matches: 6. This CDR3 comprises 15 residues. Here the CDR3 DNA reads TGTGCCAGCTCACCAGGACAGGGGACTGCGGAGACCCAGTACTTC. It yields the protein CASSPGQGTAETQYF.

The chain combines TRBV29-1 with TRBJ2-1, with TRBD2 identical over 15 bases. CDR3 length: 16 amino acids. V lost 5 bases and J lost 8; bases outside the gene matches: 10. The germline V gene encodes CDR1 SQVTM and CDR2 ANQGSEA. DNA for the CDR3: TGCAGCGTTCCAGACCCCGGGACTAGCGGGAGGTATGAGCAGTTCTTC. It specifies CSVPDPGTSGRYEQFF.

The genes are TRBV5-1 and TRBJ1-3; a possible D gene is TRBD1 (6 bases). The CDR3 is made up of 14 amino acids. Germline V lookup: CDR1 SGHRS, CDR2 YFSETQ. Trimming shortened V by 2 bases and J by 4 bases, and 10 bases separated the two germline ends. The CDR3: CASSFIGQGNTIYF. CDR3 DNA: TGCGCCAGCAGCTTTATAGGACAGGGAAACACCATATATTTT. Drawing the rest from reference TRBV5-1 and TRBJ1-3, the complete variable domain is KAGVTQTPRYLIKTRGQQVTLSCSPISGHRSVSWYQQTPGQGLQFLFEYFSETQRNKGNFPGRFSGRQFSNSRSEMNVSTLELGDSALYLCASSFIGQGNTIYFGEGSWLTVV.

J is TRBJ2-1 and V is TRBV11-3; maybe TRBD2 (7 bases). V dropped 4 bases and J dropped 8 bases, with 15 bases sitting between them. The CDR3 totals 14 residues. From germline, CDR1 is SGHNT and CDR2 YENEEA. This chain's CDR3 is CASSSQWGGHEQFF. CDR3 sequence (DNA): TGTGCCAGCAGCTCCCAATGGGGGGGCCATGAGCAGTTCTTC.

The chain joins TRBV4-3 to TRBJ2-5; 13 bases line up with TRBD2. J was trimmed by 5 bases and V by 1 base; bases with no gene match: 7. The CDR3 covers 17 residues. Germline V lookup: CDR1 LGHNA, CDR2 YSLEER. CDR3 in DNA: TGCGCCAGCAGCCAAGGACTAGCGGGAGGAGCATCGGAGACCCAGTACTTC. Its translation is CASSQGLAGGASETQYF.

The rearrangement joins TRBV7-9 to TRBJ1-2; the D is unclear. CDR3 length equals 13 residues. V was clipped by 1 base and J by 9 bases, with 12 bases between them. CDR1 and CDR2 (germline): SEHNR, FQNEAQ (reference sequence). DNA for the CDR3: TGTGCCAGCAGCTTAGAAATGGAGTTTAGCTACACCTTC. Translating it yields CASSLEMEFSYTF. The full variable domain, its missing parts supplied by reference TRBV7-9 and TRBJ1-2, is DTGVSQNPRHKITKRGQNVTFRCDPISEHNRLYWYRQTLGQGPEFLTYFQNEAQLEKSRLLSDRFSAERPKGSFSTLEIQRTEQGDSAMYLCASSLEMEFSYTFGSGTRLTVV.

The chain recombines TRBV12-5 with TRBJ2-2, with TRBD2 matching 12 bases. The germline gives CDR1 LGHNT, CDR2 FRNRAP. This CDR3 is 17 amino acids long. The V gene end was trimmed by 2 bases and the J gene end by 5 bases; junction bases not matched to a gene: 6. In DNA, the CDR3 is TGTGCTAGTGGTTTGACTAGCGGGGGGCGTAGAACCGGGGAGCTGTTTTTT. This gives the protein CASGLTSGGRRTGELFF.

V is TRBV7-2 and J is TRBJ2-3, with D perhaps matching TRBD2 (6 bases). The CDR3 extends over 16 amino acids. Per the germline V gene, CDR1 is SGHTA and CDR2 is FQGNSA. Trimming shortened V by 0 bases and J by 2 bases, and 12 bases separated the two germline ends. CDR3 region: CASSLAGRGATDTQYF. The CDR3 DNA reads TGTGCCAGCAGCTTAGCTGGGCGGGGTGCCACAGATACGCAGTATTTT.

This rearrangement joins TRBV5-4 to TRBJ2-1; D possibly corresponds to TRBD2 (5 bases). The CDR3 contains 12 residues. V was pared by 2 bases and J by 12 bases, with 12 bases between. The germline gives CDR1 SGHNT, CDR2 YYREEE (reference sequence). In nucleotides, the CDR3 is TGTGCCAGCAGCTTTTGGAGTCGGGGGCAGTTCTTC. Translating it yields CASSFWSRGQFF.

The chain joins TRBV28 to TRBJ1-1, with TRBD1 as a possible D gene (5 bases). The V end lost 4 bases, the J end lost 1 base, and 13 bases lay between the germline ends. The germline V gene encodes CDR1 MDHEN and CDR2 SYDVKM. The CDR3 extends over 15 amino acids. The CDR3 sequence: CASSSLQGTNTEAFF. The DNA of the CDR3 is TGTGCCAGCAGTTCCCTGCAGGGTACGAACACTGAAGCTTTCTTT.

The V call is TRBV19, the J call TRBJ2-3; D unclear. Looked up from germline, CDR1 is LNHDA and CDR2 is SQIVND (reference sequence). V dropped 1 base and J dropped 4 bases, with 9 bases sitting between them. The CDR3 is 14 amino acids. Written as DNA, the CDR3 is TGTGCCAGTAGTATAGGATCCTTAGCAGATACGCAGTATTTT. It encodes CASSIGSLADTQYF. The variable domain in full, completed from reference TRBV19 and TRBJ2-3, reads DGGITQSPKYLFRKEGQNVTLSCEQNLNHDAMYWYRQDPGQGLRLIYYSQIVNDFQKGDIAEGYSVSREKKESFPLTVTSAQKNPTAFYLCASSIGSLADTQYFGPGTRLTVL.

CDR3 in DNA: TGTGCCAGCAGGCCCGGGACAGGGATCTACAATGAGCAGTTCTTC. Protein product: CASRPGTGIYNEQFF. This sequence joins TRBV11-1 and TRBJ2-1; TRBD1 aligns across 9 bases. This CDR3 comprises 15 residues. Germline V gives CDR1 SGHAT, CDR2 FQDESV (reference sequence). V trimming: 6 bases; J trimming: 3 bases; junction bases outside the gene matches: 6.

V usage is TRBV4-3 and J usage is TRBJ1-2; TRBD1 matches 8 bases. The V gene's germline CDR1 is LGHNA and CDR2 YSLEER. This CDR3 contains 15 residues. Trimming removed 0 bases from V and 7 bases from J; junction bases left unmatched: 7. The CDR3 bases are TGCGCCAGCAGCCAAGATCTGCAGGGGGCGGGTGGCTACACCTTC. Its translation: CASSQDLQGAGGYTF.

This chain connects TRBV19 to TRBJ1-4, with a possible D match to TRBD1 (5 bases). The V and J ends lost 6 bases and 13 bases respectively, with 12 bases between them. This CDR3 comprises 11 residues. Germline V lookup: CDR1 LNHDA, CDR2 SQIVND (reference sequence). CDR3 sequence: CASRGEGLLFF. The CDR3 region has the DNA TGTGCCAGTAGGGGGGAGGGGTTACTGTTTTTT.

V and J are TRBV19 and TRBJ2-2, with TRBD2 identical over 11 bases. The V gene end was trimmed by 5 bases and the J gene end by 4 bases; junction bases not matched to a gene: 6. Germline lookup yields CDR1 LNHDA and CDR2 SQIVND (reference sequence). This CDR3 comprises 16 residues. The CDR3 reads CASSARLAGRTGELFF. The CDR3 nucleotides are TGTGCCAGTAGTGCTAGACTAGCGGGGCGCACCGGGGAGCTGTTTTTT.

The chain uses TRBV28 and TRBJ2-7; the D is unclear. Trimming took off 6 bases at V and 3 bases at J, with 12 bases between the two ends. Germline V gives CDR1 MDHEN, CDR2 SYDVKM. The CDR3 has 13 amino acids. CDR3 protein: CASSLSTDYEQYF. The CDR3 DNA is TGTGCCAGCAGCCTCTCCACAGACTACGAGCAGTACTTC.

The chain carries TRBV7-8 and TRBJ2-3, with D hard to call. Germline CDR1 reads SGHVS; CDR2 reads FQNEAQ. Trimming shortened V by 6 bases and J by 0 bases, and 10 bases separated the two germline ends. CDR3 length: 14 residues. CDR3 nucleotide sequence: TGTGCCAGCAGGCCGGTCCCCAGCACAGATACGCAGTATTTT. Translated: CASRPVPSTDTQYF.

This clone was observed a handful of times. The DNA for the CDR3 is TGTGCCAGCAGTGGCAGGGGAAATGAGCAGTTCTTC. Its protein product is CASSGRGNEQFF. V gene TRBV2 combines with J gene TRBJ2-1, with D possibly being TRBD1 (6 bases). V shed 4 bases and J shed 7 bases, with 8 bases lying between them. The CDR3 covers 12 residues. Germline V gene lookup returns CDR1 SNHLY and CDR2 FYNNEI.